This is a list of T cell receptor beta chains from one sample in a study of T-cell memory formation after mild COVID-19. MiXCR was run by TCRdb on the 5' RACE reads, yielding one entry per CDR3 protein. The profile covers 200,000 to 250,000 distinct CDR3 sequences, with around 9.1% appearing a single time and 3.5% taken by the ten largest. Material: PBMCs or a T cell subset sorted from them (not recorded which). Every receptor here comes from a man younger than 30 who had mild COVID-19 (a few samples of this study predate the infection). Cell type and time point are not known. Each CDR3 is given with its conserved first and last residue. A D gene is named only where the DNA matches it firmly. Clone size is shown for a subset of rows, as once, few, many or a class of expanded clone.

j_gene: TRBJ2-3; d_gene: TRBD2; v_gene: TRBV4-1; abundance: few; CDR3aa: CASSQDVAGGQYF; CDR3nt: TGCGCCAGCAGCCAAGATGTAGCGGGGGGGCAGTATTTT
j_gene: TRBJ2-7; d_gene: TRBD1; v_gene: TRBV4-3; abundance: .; CDR3aa: CASSQLRDSTYEQYF; CDR3nt: TGCGCCAGCAGCCAACTTCGGGACAGCACCTACGAGCAGTACTTC
j_gene: TRBJ2-3; d_gene: .; v_gene: TRBV5-1; abundance: few; CDR3aa: CASSIGGGNTDTQYF; CDR3nt: TGCGCCAGCAGCATTGGGGGCGGGAACACAGATACGCAGTATTTT
j_gene: TRBJ2-1; d_gene: .; v_gene: TRBV11-3; abundance: .; CDR3aa: CASSLGDSDANEQFF; CDR3nt: TGTGCCAGCAGCTTAGGGGACTCGGATGCCAATGAGCAGTTCTTC
j_gene: TRBJ1-2; d_gene: .; v_gene: TRBV7-6; abundance: .; CDR3aa: CASSSRRDGGGYTF; CDR3nt: TGTGCCAGCAGCTCCCGACGGGACGGCGGAGGCTACACCTTC
j_gene: TRBJ1-1; d_gene: .; v_gene: TRBV21-1; abundance: .; CDR3aa: CATSHRGRNTEAFF; CDR3nt: TGTGCCACCTCACACAGGGGGCGGAACACTGAAGCTTTCTTT
j_gene: TRBJ1-1; d_gene: TRBD1; v_gene: TRBV5-1; abundance: few; CDR3aa: CASTPQGAGTEAFF; CDR3nt: TGCGCCAGCACCCCACAGGGGGCGGGTACTGAAGCTTTCTTT
j_gene: TRBJ2-3; d_gene: TRBD2; v_gene: TRBV12-5; abundance: .; CDR3aa: CASGTLTSGGSDTQYF; CDR3nt: TGTGCTAGTGGTACCCTGACTAGCGGGGGGTCAGATACGCAGTATTTT
j_gene: TRBJ2-2; d_gene: .; v_gene: TRBV20-1; abundance: few; CDR3aa: CSARGRSGWNTGELFF; CDR3nt: TGCAGTGCTAGAGGGAGGTCAGGATGGAACACCGGGGAGCTGTTTTTT
j_gene: TRBJ2-3; d_gene: .; v_gene: TRBV27; abundance: .; CDR3aa: CASSLISSGRDTQYF; CDR3nt: TGTGCCAGCAGTTTAATTTCATCGGGGAGGGATACGCAGTATTTT
j_gene: TRBJ2-2; d_gene: .; v_gene: TRBV7-2; abundance: few; CDR3aa: CASSLNGGAGELFF; CDR3nt: TGTGCCAGCAGCTTAAACGGTGGAGCCGGGGAGCTGTTTTTT
j_gene: TRBJ1-1; d_gene: .; v_gene: TRBV5-1; abundance: .; CDR3aa: CASREQGGTQGEAFF; CDR3nt: TGCGCCAGCAGAGAACAGGGTGGGACTCAGGGTGAAGCTTTCTTT
j_gene: TRBJ1-1; d_gene: .; v_gene: TRBV7-9; abundance: few; CDR3aa: CASSLRSTNTEAFF; CDR3nt: TGTGCCAGCAGCTTACGGAGTACGAACACTGAAGCTTTCTTT
j_gene: TRBJ2-3; d_gene: .; v_gene: TRBV9; abundance: few; CDR3aa: CASSVRAGTTDTQYF; CDR3nt: TGTGCCAGCAGCGTAAGGGCGGGAACCACAGATACGCAGTATTTT
j_gene: TRBJ2-5; d_gene: .; v_gene: TRBV27; abundance: few; CDR3aa: CASRSFGTQYF; CDR3nt: TGTGCCAGCAGAAGTTTCGGGACCCAGTACTTC
j_gene: TRBJ2-5; d_gene: TRBD2; v_gene: TRBV6-2/TRBV6-3; abundance: .; CDR3aa: CASTSRKKRDETQYF; CDR3nt: TGTGCCAGCACCAGTCGAAAGAAGCGGGATGAGACCCAGTACTTC
j_gene: TRBJ2-7; d_gene: .; v_gene: TRBV7-3; abundance: few; CDR3aa: CASSLSAVNYEQYF; CDR3nt: TGTGCCAGCAGCTTAAGCGCCGTAAACTACGAGCAGTACTTC